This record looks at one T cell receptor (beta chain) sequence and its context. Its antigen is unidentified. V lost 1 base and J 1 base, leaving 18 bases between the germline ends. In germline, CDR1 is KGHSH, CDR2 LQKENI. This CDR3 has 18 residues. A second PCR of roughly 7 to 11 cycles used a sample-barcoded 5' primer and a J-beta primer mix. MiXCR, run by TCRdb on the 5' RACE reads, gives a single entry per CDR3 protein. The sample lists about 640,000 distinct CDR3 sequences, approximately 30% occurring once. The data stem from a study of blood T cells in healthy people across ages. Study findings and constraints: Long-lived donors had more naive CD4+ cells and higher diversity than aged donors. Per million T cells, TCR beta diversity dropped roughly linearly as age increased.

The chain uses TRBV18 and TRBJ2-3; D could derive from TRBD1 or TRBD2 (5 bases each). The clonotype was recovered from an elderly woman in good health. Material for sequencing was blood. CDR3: CASSPLGPRSLRTDTQYF. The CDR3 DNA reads TGTGCCAGCTCACCACTGGGACCCCGGAGCCTTCGCACAGATACGCAGTATTTT.